A selection of T cell receptor beta chains follows, all from one sample in a study of shared clonotypes between healthy human individuals. TCRdb's copy holds only in-frame clones and misses some; the assay was immunoSEQ multiplex PCR. The sample lists roughly 1 million clones; more than 60% were seen once. The source material was memory CD4+ T cells sorted from blood. Source of these receptors: a man between 18 and 29 years old in good health. The CDR3 runs from the conserved cysteine through the conserved F or W. Fields, in order: CDR3 DNA, CDR3 protein, clone size, D gene, V gene, J gene. A D gene is named only where the DNA matches it firmly. Where a row states a size, it is once, few, many or the class of an expanded clone; other rows omit it.

TGTGCCAGCGCCGGGCTAGAAAAACTGTTTTTT	CASAGLEKLFF	-	-	TRBV6-1	TRBJ1-4
TGCGCCAGCAGCGTAGGGGGGCGCAGCTCCTACGAGCAGTACTTC	CASSVGGRSSYEQYF	once	-	TRBV5-1	TRBJ2-7
TGTGCCTGGAGTGTCGGCGTGGAGCCGCGGACCCAGTACTTC	CAWSVGVEPRTQYF	-	-	TRBV30	TRBJ2-5
TGTGCCAGCAGCCTAGGGGGGGCCAGCGCTCAAGAGACCCAGTACTTC	CASSLGGASAQETQYF	-	-	TRBV5-4	TRBJ2-5
TGTGCCAGTAGTTCGCGACTAGCGGGAACCTACGAGCAGTACTTC	CASSSRLAGTYEQYF	-	TRBD2	TRBV19	TRBJ2-7
TGTGCCAGCAGGGGAGGCGGGATCAATGAAAAACTGTTTTTT	CASRGGGINEKLFF	-	-	TRBV27	TRBJ1-4
TGTGCCAGCAGCTTAGACGGGATTCTCACCGGGGAGCTGTTTTTT	CASSLDGILTGELFF	-	-	TRBV7-2	TRBJ2-2
TGCGCCAGCAGCCAAGATGGGGGGGTGGGTGAAAAACTGTTTTTT	CASSQDGGVGEKLFF	few	-	TRBV4-3	TRBJ1-4
TGTGCCAGCAGATACAGGGTTAATGAAAAACTGTTTTTT	CASRYRVNEKLFF	-	-	TRBV6-1	TRBJ1-4
TGCGCCAGCAGCCAAGGGGACAGGGATCCAGATACGCAGTATTTT	CASSQGDRDPDTQYF	-	TRBD1	TRBV4-1	TRBJ2-3
TGTGCCAGCAGCGGAACGGGGCCTCCGAGAAACACCATATATTTT	CASSGTGPPRNTIYF	-	-	TRBV5-8	TRBJ1-3
TGTGCCAGCAGCTTCGAAGCCCCCGGGACCCAGTACTTC	CASSFEAPGTQYF	-	-	TRBV7-2	TRBJ2-5
TGTGCTAGTGGTTTGGTATCCTCGGGACAGGGGGCGAAACCAACCTATAATTCACCCCTCCACTTT	CASGLVSSGQGAKPTYNSPLHF	-	TRBD1	TRBV12-5	TRBJ1-6
TGTGCCAGCAGTTTGGAGGGGATCCGCACAGATACGCAGTATTTT	CASSLEGIRTDTQYF	-	-	TRBV6-5	TRBJ2-3
TGTGCCAGCATCCCAAGGATGAGCGGGACGCAGTATTTT	CASIPRMSGTQYF	-	-	TRBV2	TRBJ2-3
TGTGCCAGCTCACCACACCCAGGTTACACTGAAGCTTTCTTT	CASSPHPGYTEAFF	-	-	TRBV18	TRBJ1-1
TGTGCCAGTAGTACTCAGAGGAACACTGAAGCTTTCTTT	CASSTQRNTEAFF	few	-	TRBV19	TRBJ1-1
TGCAGCGTGCGGCCCGCGGAGGGGACCCAGTACTTC	CSVRPAEGTQYF	-	-	TRBV29-1	TRBJ2-5
TGTGCCACCAGCAGAGGTGACAACTCCTACGAGCAGTACTTC	CATSRGDNSYEQYF	-	-	TRBV15	TRBJ2-7
TGTGCCAGCAGCCCCCTCCGGACAGGGTTCACCGGGGAGCTGTTTTTT	CASSPLRTGFTGELFF	-	TRBD1	TRBV5-6	TRBJ2-2
TGCGCCAGCAGCTCCCAAACGGCAACGGATAGGATTATAGCCAAAAACATTCAGTACTTC	CASSSQTATDRIIAKNIQYF	-	-	TRBV5-1	TRBJ2-4
TGCGCCAGCAGCTTGGGGGACACCGAACCCTACGAGCAGTACTTC	CASSLGDTEPYEQYF	-	-	TRBV5-1	TRBJ2-7
TGTGCCATCGGGACCCCTGGCGAGACCCAGTACTTC	CAIGTPGETQYF	few	-	TRBV19	TRBJ2-5
TGTGCCAGCAGCAGCGGCGGGGGTTTAAGCAATCAGCCCCAGCATTTT	CASSSGGGLSNQPQHF	-	-	TRBV6-6	TRBJ1-5
TGTGCCAGCAGGCCGGGGGCAGGGGGCTACGAGCAGTACTTC	CASRPGAGGYEQYF	-	-	TRBV6-6	TRBJ2-7
TGTGCCAGCAGTTATCGTTTTTCGACCACTGAAGCTTTCTTT	CASSYRFSTTEAFF	-	-	TRBV6-6	TRBJ1-1
TGTGCCAGCAGCCCAGTTATACTTAATCAGCCCCAGCATTTT	CASSPVILNQPQHF	-	-	TRBV9	TRBJ1-5
TGTGCCAGCAGTTTACGGGGACAGGGGGACGGCTACACCTTC	CASSLRGQGDGYTF	many	TRBD1	TRBV28	TRBJ1-2
TGTGCCAGCATGTGGAAAAATGAAAAACTGTTTTTT	CASMWKNEKLFF	-	-	TRBV6-1	TRBJ1-4
TGTGCCAGCAGCCAAGATGGCAGGGGACTCACTGAAGCTTTCTTT	CASSQDGRGLTEAFF	-	-	TRBV14	TRBJ1-1
TGCAGCTACGAAGAGACCCAGTACTTC	CSYEETQYF	-	-	TRBV29-1	TRBJ2-5
TGTGCCAGCAGCTTGGCTAGTAGCGGGAGTTTGACCCAGTACTTC	CASSLASSGSLTQYF	-	TRBD2	TRBV5-4	TRBJ2-5
TGTGCCAGCAGTTACTTGGGGGCAAACACTGAAGCTTTCTTT	CASSYLGANTEAFF	-	-	TRBV6-5	TRBJ1-1
TGTGCCAGCAGTTTATCTTCCCCCGCGGGTGGCTACACCTTC	CASSLSSPAGGYTF	-	-	TRBV27	TRBJ1-2
TGCGCCAGCAGGACGTTGAGCCTCCAGGACTATGGCTACACCTTC	CASRTLSLQDYGYTF	-	-	TRBV5-1	TRBJ1-2